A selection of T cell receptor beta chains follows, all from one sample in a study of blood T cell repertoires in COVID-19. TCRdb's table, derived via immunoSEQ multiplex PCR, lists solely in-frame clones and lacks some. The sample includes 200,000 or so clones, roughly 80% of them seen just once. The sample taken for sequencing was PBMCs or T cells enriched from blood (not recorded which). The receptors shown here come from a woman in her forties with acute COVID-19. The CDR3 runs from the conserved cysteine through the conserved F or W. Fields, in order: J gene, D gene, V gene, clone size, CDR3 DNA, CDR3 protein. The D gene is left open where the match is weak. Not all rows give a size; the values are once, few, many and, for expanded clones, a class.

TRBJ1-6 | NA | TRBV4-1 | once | TGCGCCAGCAGCGTCGACCAGGGGTTTTCACCCCTCCACTTT | CASSVDQGFSPLHF
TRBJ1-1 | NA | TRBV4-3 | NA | TGCGCCAGCAGCCAAGGGGGAGGCATCCTAGTGGGCACTGAAGCTTTCTTT | CASSQGGGILVGTEAFF
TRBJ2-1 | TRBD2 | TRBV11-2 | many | TGTGCCAGCAGCTTACAACGATTTGGCGGGAGGGCCAATGAGCAGTTCTTC | CASSLQRFGGRANEQFF
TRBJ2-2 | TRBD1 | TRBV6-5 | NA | TGTGCCAGCAGCCCGGGACAGGGCTGGGAGCTGTTTTTT | CASSPGQGWELFF
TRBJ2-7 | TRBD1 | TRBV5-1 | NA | TGCGCCAGCAGCTTGAGGGGACAGCCCTACGAGCAGTACTTC | CASSLRGQPYEQYF
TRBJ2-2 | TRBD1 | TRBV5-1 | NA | TGCGCCAGCAGCTTGGACAGGGGAAGGACCGGGGAGCTGTTTTTT | CASSLDRGRTGELFF
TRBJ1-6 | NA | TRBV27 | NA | TGTGCCAGCAGTTTCAGACAGGCAAATTCACCCCTCCACTTT | CASSFRQANSPLHF
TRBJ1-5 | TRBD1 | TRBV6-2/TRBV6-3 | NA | TGTGCCAGCAGTTACTCGTTGGGGACAGGGATTTTAGCGGGCAATCAGCCCCAGCATTTT | CASSYSLGTGILAGNQPQHF
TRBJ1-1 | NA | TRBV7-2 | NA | TGTGCCAGCAGCCTTGACAGACGGCGGGGAGCTTTCTTT | CASSLDRRRGAFF
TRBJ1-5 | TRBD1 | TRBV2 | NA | TGTGCCAGCAGCCCTGGACAGGGTGAAAAGCCCCAGCATTTT | CASSPGQGEKPQHF
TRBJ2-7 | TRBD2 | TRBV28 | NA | TGTGCCAGCAGTCCACGACTAGCGTCCGGCGAGCAGTACTTC | CASSPRLASGEQYF
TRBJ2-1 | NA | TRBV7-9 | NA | TGTGCCAGCAGCTTCGACTACAACCCCTACAATGAGCAGTTCTTC | CASSFDYNPYNEQFF
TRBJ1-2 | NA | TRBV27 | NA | TGTGCCAGCAGTTTAGTGGGAACAGGGAACTATGGCTACACCTTC | CASSLVGTGNYGYTF
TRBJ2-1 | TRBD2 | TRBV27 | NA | TGTGCCAGCAGTTTACTAGCGGGAACCCCCCAGTTCTTC | CASSLLAGTPQFF
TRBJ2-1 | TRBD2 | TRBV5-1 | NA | TGCGCCAGCAGCCCCTGGAGCGGGAGGGGGTTAGATGAGCAGTTCTTC | CASSPWSGRGLDEQFF
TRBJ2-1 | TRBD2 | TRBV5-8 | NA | TGTGCCAGCAGCTTGGCCTTGCTAGCGGGGATCTCCTACAATGAGCAGTTCTTC | CASSLALLAGISYNEQFF
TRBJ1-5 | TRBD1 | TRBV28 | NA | TGTGCCAGCAGTTTTTTGGGGGGACAGGGGAGGCAGCCCCAGCATTTT | CASSFLGGQGRQPQHF
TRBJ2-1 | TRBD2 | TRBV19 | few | TGTGCCAGTAGTTCTTGGACTAGCGGGAGGGTTAATGAGCAGTTCTTC | CASSSWTSGRVNEQFF
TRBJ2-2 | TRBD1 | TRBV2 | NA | TGTGCCAGCAGAAAGACGACAGGGGTACCCGGGGAGCTGTTTTTT | CASRKTTGVPGELFF
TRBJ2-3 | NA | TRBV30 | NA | TGTGCCTGGAGTCGGACTGCTACCACAGATACGCAGTATTTT | CAWSRTATTDTQYF
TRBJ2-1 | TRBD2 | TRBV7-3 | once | TGTGCCAGCAGCCCCCGTCCCACCCTAGCGGGGGTCTACAATGAGCAGTTCTTC | CASSPRPTLAGVYNEQFF
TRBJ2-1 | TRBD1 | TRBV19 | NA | TGTGCCAGTAGTATAGGACAGGGCTCCTACAATGAGCAGTTCTTC | CASSIGQGSYNEQFF